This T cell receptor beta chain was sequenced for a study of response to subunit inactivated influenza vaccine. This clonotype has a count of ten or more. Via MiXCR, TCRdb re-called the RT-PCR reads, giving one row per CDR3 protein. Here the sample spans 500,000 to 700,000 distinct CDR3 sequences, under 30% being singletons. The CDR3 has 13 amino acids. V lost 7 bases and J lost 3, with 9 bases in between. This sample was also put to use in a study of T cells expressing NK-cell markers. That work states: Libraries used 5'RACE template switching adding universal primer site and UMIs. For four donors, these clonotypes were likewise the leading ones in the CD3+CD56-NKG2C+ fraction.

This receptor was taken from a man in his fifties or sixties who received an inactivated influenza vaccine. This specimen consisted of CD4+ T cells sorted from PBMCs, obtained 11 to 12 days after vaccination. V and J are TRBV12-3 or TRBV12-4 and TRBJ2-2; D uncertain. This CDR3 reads CASTVGYTGELFF. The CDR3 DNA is TGTGCCAGCACCGTAGGGTACACCGGGGAGCTGTTTTTT.